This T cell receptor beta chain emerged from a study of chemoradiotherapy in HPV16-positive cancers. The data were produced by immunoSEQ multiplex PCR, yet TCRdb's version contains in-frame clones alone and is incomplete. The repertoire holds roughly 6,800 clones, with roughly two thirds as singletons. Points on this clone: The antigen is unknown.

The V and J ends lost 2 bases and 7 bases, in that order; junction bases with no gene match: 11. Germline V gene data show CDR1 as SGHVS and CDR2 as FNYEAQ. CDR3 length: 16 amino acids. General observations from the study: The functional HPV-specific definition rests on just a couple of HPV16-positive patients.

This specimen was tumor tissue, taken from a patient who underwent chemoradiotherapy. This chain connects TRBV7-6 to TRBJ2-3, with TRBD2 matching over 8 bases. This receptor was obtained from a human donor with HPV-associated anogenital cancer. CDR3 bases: TGTGCCAGCAGCTTATTGGGCGGGGGGCCGGGGAATACGCAGTATTTT. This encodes CASSLLGGGPGNTQYF. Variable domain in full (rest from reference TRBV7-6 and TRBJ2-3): GAGVSQSPRYKVTKRGQDVALRCDPISGHVSLYWYRQALGQGPEFLTYFNYEAQQDKSGLPNDRFSAERPEGSISTLTIQRTEQRDSAMYRCASSLLGGGPGNTQYFGPGTRLTVL.